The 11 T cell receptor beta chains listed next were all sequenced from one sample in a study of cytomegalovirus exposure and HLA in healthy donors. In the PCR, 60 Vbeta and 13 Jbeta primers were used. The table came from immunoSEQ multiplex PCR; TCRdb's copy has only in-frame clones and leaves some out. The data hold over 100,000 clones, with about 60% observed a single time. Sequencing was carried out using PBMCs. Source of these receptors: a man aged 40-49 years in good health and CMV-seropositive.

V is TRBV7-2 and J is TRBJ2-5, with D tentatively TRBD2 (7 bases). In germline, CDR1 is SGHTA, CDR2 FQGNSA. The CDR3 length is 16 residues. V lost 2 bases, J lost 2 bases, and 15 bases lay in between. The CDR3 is CASSLWGGTLQETQYF. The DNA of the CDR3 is TGTGCCAGCAGCTTATGGGGGGGGACACTACAAGAGACCCAGTACTTC.

CDR3 bases: TGTGCCAGCAGCGGGGGAGGGGTGAACACTGAAGCTTTCTTT. Amino acids: CASSGGGVNTEAFF. V and J are TRBV9 and TRBJ1-1; D is possibly TRBD1 (5 bases). The V gene lost 3 bases and the J gene lost 0 bases, with 9 bases spanning the gap. This CDR3 has 14 amino acids. Germline CDR1 and CDR2: SGDLS and YYNGEE.

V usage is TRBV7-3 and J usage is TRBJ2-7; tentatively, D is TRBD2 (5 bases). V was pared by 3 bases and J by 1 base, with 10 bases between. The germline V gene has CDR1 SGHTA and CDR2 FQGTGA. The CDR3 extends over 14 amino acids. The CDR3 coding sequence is TGTGCCAGCAGCTTGGACTCCCGATCCTACGAGCAGTACTTC. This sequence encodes CASSLDSRSYEQYF.

The CDR3 DNA sequence: TGCAGCAGGGGGAAGAACACTGAAGCTTTCTTT. Translated: CSRGKNTEAFF. The chain carries TRBV20-1 and TRBJ1-1; 7 bases agree with TRBD1. This CDR3 is built from 11 residues. Germline V lookup: CDR1 DFQATT, CDR2 SNEGSKA (reference sequence).

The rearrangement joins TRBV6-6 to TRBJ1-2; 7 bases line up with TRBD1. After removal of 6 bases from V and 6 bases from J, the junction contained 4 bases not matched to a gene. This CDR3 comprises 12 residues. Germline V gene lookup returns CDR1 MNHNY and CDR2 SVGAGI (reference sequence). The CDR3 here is CASSDRVNGYTF. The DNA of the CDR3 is TGTGCCAGCAGCGACAGGGTTAATGGCTACACCTTC.

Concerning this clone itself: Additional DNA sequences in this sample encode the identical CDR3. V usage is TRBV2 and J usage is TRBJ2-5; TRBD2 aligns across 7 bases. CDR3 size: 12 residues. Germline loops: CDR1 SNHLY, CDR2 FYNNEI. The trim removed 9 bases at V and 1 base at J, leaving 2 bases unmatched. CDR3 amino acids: CASSGRQETQYF. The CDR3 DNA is TGTGCCAGTAGCGGGCGCCAAGAGACCCAGTACTTC.

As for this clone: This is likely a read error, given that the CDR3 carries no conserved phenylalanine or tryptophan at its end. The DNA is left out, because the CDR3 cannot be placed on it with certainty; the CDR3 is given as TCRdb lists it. CDR3 protein: CTSSQDQVRGAGIHRL. The chain joins TRBV1 to TRBJ2-7; the table's D call of TRBD2 was not tested on the DNA. TRBV1 is shown as a pseudogene. The CDR3 spans 16 amino acids, including both terminal residues.

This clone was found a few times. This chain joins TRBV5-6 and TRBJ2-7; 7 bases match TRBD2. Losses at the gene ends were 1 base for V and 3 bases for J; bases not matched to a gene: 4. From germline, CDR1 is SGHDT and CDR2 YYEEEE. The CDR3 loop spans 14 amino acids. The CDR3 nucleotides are TGTGCCAGCAGCTTGAGGCGGGAGTACTACGAGCAGTACTTC. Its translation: CASSLRREYYEQYF.

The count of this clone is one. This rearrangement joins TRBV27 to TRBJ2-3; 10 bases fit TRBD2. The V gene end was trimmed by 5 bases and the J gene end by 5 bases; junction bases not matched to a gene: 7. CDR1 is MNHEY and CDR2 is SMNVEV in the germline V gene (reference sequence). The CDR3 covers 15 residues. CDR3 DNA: TGTGCCAGCAGTCGAAGCGGGAGGGCTGGAGATACGCAGTATTTT. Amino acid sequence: CASSRSGRAGDTQYF.

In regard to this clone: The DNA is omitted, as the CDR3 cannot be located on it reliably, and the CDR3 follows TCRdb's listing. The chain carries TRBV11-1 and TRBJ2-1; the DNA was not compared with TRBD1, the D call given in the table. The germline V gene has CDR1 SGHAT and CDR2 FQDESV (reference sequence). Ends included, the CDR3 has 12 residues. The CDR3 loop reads CASCAWGDEQFF.

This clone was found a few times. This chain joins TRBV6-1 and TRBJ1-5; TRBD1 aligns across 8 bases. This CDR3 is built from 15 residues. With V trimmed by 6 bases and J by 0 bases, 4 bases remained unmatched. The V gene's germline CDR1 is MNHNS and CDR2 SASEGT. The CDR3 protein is CASRVTGVSNQPQHF. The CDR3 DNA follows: TGTGCCAGCAGGGTGACAGGGGTTAGCAATCAGCCCCAGCATTTT.